Listed below are T cell receptor beta chains from one sample, sequenced in a study of shared clonotypes between healthy human individuals. Profiling relied on immunoSEQ multiplex PCR, and the TCRdb table lists in-frame clones only, not all of them. The sample contains approximately 530,000 clones, approximately 95% of which appear only once. The material sequenced was naive CD4+ T cells sorted from blood. These receptors came from a young woman in good health. Both conserved end residues are part of each CDR3. The order of the fields is clone size, D gene, J gene, V gene, CDR3 DNA, CDR3 protein. The D gene is left open where the match is weak. Where a row states a size, it is once, few, many or the class of an expanded clone; other rows omit it.

size: .
D: .
J: TRBJ2-2
V: TRBV11-3
DNA: TGTGCCAGCAGCTTAGCTTTCGGTCCTACGAACACCGGGGAGCTGTTTTTT
CDR3: CASSLAFGPTNTGELFF

size: .
D: TRBD1
J: TRBJ1-1
V: TRBV19
DNA: TGTGCCAGTAGTATAGAGGCGGGGACAGCAGCTTTCTTT
CDR3: CASSIEAGTAAFF

size: .
D: .
J: TRBJ1-3
V: TRBV28
DNA: TGTGCCAGCAATGAACCACGAGGCACCATATATTTT
CDR3: CASNEPRGTIYF

size: once
D: .
J: TRBJ1-1
V: TRBV5-1
DNA: TGCGCCAGCAGCTTGGGGCAGGGTGGTAACACTGAAGCTTTCTTT
CDR3: CASSLGQGGNTEAFF

size: once
D: TRBD2
J: TRBJ2-3
V: TRBV5-1
DNA: TGCGCCAGCAGCTTGGATCTAGCGGGAGGCACAGATACGCAGTATTTT
CDR3: CASSLDLAGGTDTQYF

size: .
D: TRBD1
J: TRBJ1-6
V: TRBV4-1
DNA: TGCGCCAGCAGCCATCGACAGGGTCCGAATTCACCCCTCCACTTT
CDR3: CASSHRQGPNSPLHF

size: .
D: .
J: TRBJ2-1
V: TRBV5-6
DNA: TGTGCCAGCAGCAAGGGACTTGTGAGCTCCTACAATGAGCAGTTCTTC
CDR3: CASSKGLVSSYNEQFF

size: .
D: .
J: TRBJ2-7
V: TRBV6-6
DNA: TGTGCCAGCAGTCAGAGCTACGAGCAGTACTTC
CDR3: CASSQSYEQYF

size: .
D: TRBD2
J: TRBJ2-5
V: TRBV7-6
DNA: TGTGCCAGCAGTAGAGAGGCGGGAGTAAGCCAAGAGACCCAGTACTTC
CDR3: CASSREAGVSQETQYF

size: .
D: .
J: TRBJ2-1
V: TRBV28
DNA: TGTGCCAGCAGTTTCGAATGGCCCACCAATGAGCAGTTCTTC
CDR3: CASSFEWPTNEQFF

size: .
D: .
J: TRBJ1-1
V: TRBV27
DNA: TGTGCCAGCACCTCCTGGGGGGAAAGAAAAGCTTTCTTT
CDR3: CASTSWGERKAFF

size: .
D: .
J: TRBJ2-3
V: TRBV27
DNA: TGTGCCAGCAGTTTAATTAGCGGTAGCACAGATACGCAGTATTTT
CDR3: CASSLISGSTDTQYF

size: .
D: TRBD2
J: TRBJ2-1
V: TRBV5-1
DNA: TGCGCCAGCAGCTCCACTCTCCAGGGGGGGCTAGCGGGAGCCTACAATGAGCAGTTCTTC
CDR3: CASSSTLQGGLAGAYNEQFF

size: .
D: .
J: TRBJ2-5
V: TRBV27
DNA: TGTGCCAGCAGTCGGGGTATCGGAGAGACCCAGTACTTC
CDR3: CASSRGIGETQYF

size: .
D: .
J: TRBJ2-3
V: TRBV19
DNA: TGTGCCAGTAGCCCCCAGGGGTTTGCTACTGATACGCAGTATTTT
CDR3: CASSPQGFATDTQYF

size: .
D: .
J: TRBJ1-1
V: TRBV28
DNA: TGTGCCAGCAGTCAGACCATGAACACTGAAGCTTTCTTT
CDR3: CASSQTMNTEAFF

size: .
D: TRBD2
J: TRBJ2-1
V: TRBV29-1
DNA: TGCAGCGATAGCGGGAGGTCCTACAATGAGCAGTTCTTC
CDR3: CSDSGRSYNEQFF

size: few
D: .
J: TRBJ2-7
V: TRBV6-1
DNA: TGTGCCAGCAGAAGTTCAGGGGTCTACGAGCAGTACTTC
CDR3: CASRSSGVYEQYF

size: .
D: .
J: TRBJ1-1
V: TRBV29-1
DNA: TGCAGCGTTGCCAGGGTTGATACTGAAGCTTTCTTT
CDR3: CSVARVDTEAFF

size: .
D: .
J: TRBJ1-3
V: TRBV28
DNA: TGTGCCAGCACGGGGGCGGTATCTGGAAACACCATATATTTT
CDR3: CASTGAVSGNTIYF

size: .
D: .
J: TRBJ1-4
V: TRBV25-1
DNA: TGTGCCAGCAGTACACCAGGGTCTAATGAAAAACTGTTTTTT
CDR3: CASSTPGSNEKLFF

size: .
D: .
J: TRBJ1-2
V: TRBV28
DNA: TGTGCCAGCAAAGAGGCTAACTATGGCTACACCTTC
CDR3: CASKEANYGYTF

size: once
D: TRBD1
J: TRBJ2-6
V: TRBV19
DNA: TGTGCCAGTAGGCACAGGGGGGTGAGCTCTGGGGCCAACGTCCTGACTTTC
CDR3: CASRHRGVSSGANVLTF

size: once
D: .
J: TRBJ1-5
V: TRBV7-8
DNA: TGTGCCAGCAGCTTTGGGGGCCTCGGCAATCAGCCCCAGCATTTT
CDR3: CASSFGGLGNQPQHF

size: once
D: .
J: TRBJ1-5
V: TRBV2
DNA: TGTGCCAGCACCTCGGGGGGGGAGCCCCAGCATTTT
CDR3: CASTSGGEPQHF

size: .
D: .
J: TRBJ1-5
V: TRBV30
DNA: TGTGCCTGGGCGAGTGCTGGCAATCAGCCCCAGCATTTT
CDR3: CAWASAGNQPQHF

size: .
D: .
J: TRBJ2-3
V: TRBV2
DNA: TGTGCCAGCTCCCTTTATACGCAGTATTTT
CDR3: CASSLYTQYF

size: .
D: TRBD2
J: TRBJ2-1
V: TRBV27
DNA: TGTGCCAGCGGAAGAATCGGGACTAGCGGGAAAACTGAGCAGTTCTTC
CDR3: CASGRIGTSGKTEQFF

size: .
D: .
J: TRBJ2-2
V: TRBV23-1
DNA: TGCGCCAGACCTCACCGGGACCGGACCGGGGAGCTGTTTTTT
CDR3: CARPHRDRTGELFF

size: .
D: .
J: TRBJ2-3
V: TRBV6-1
DNA: TGTGCCAGCCTATGGACACTTGGCACAGATACGCAGTATTTT
CDR3: CASLWTLGTDTQYF

size: .
D: TRBD1
J: TRBJ2-5
V: TRBV18
DNA: TGTGCCAGCTCACCCGGGACAGACCAAGAGACCCAGTACTTC
CDR3: CASSPGTDQETQYF

size: .
D: .
J: TRBJ1-5
V: TRBV6-1
DNA: TGTGCCAGCAGTGACCAGGCATATAGCAATCAGCCCCAGCATTTT
CDR3: CASSDQAYSNQPQHF

size: .
D: TRBD2
J: TRBJ2-3
V: TRBV30
DNA: TGTGCCTGGGGGACTAGCGGGAGGGGAACAGATACGCAGTATTTT
CDR3: CAWGTSGRGTDTQYF

size: .
D: .
J: TRBJ2-5
V: TRBV4-1
DNA: TGCGCCAGCAGCCAAGGCAGGGTAGTGGAGACCCAGTACTTC
CDR3: CASSQGRVVETQYF

size: .
D: TRBD1
J: TRBJ1-4
V: TRBV28
DNA: TGTGCCAGCAGTTTTCGCCCCAGGGGGTATGAAAAACTGTTTTTT
CDR3: CASSFRPRGYEKLFF

size: few
D: .
J: TRBJ2-7
V: TRBV10-1
DNA: TGCGCCAGCAGGTACGAGCAGTACTTC
CDR3: CASRYEQYF

size: .
D: .
J: TRBJ1-3
V: TRBV5-1
DNA: TGCGCCAGCAGCCCAGGACAGCCCTCTGGAAACACCATATATTTT
CDR3: CASSPGQPSGNTIYF

size: once
D: .
J: TRBJ1-4
V: TRBV19
DNA: TGTGCCAGTAGTCCCCAGACCGGGAGACCGGCAGGAAAACTGTTTTTT
CDR3: CASSPQTGRPAGKLFF

size: .
D: TRBD1
J: TRBJ2-2
V: TRBV7-9
DNA: TGTGCCAGCAGCTCCGCAGGGGGCACCGGGGAGCTGTTTTTT
CDR3: CASSSAGGTGELFF

size: once
D: .
J: TRBJ1-1
V: TRBV28
DNA: TGTGCCAGCAGTCCACAGACAGATAGAGCTTTCTTT
CDR3: CASSPQTDRAFF

size: .
D: .
J: TRBJ1-2
V: TRBV6-6
DNA: TGTGCCAGCAGTTACGACCGAATCTATGGCTACACCTTC
CDR3: CASSYDRIYGYTF

size: once
D: .
J: TRBJ2-7
V: TRBV6-1
DNA: TGTGCCAGCAGTGAAGGACCCGCTAGCAACTACGAGCAGTACTTC
CDR3: CASSEGPASNYEQYF

size: .
D: .
J: TRBJ1-3
V: TRBV29-1
DNA: TGCAGCGCCTCGCAGGGTACCTCTGGAAACACCATATATTTT
CDR3: CSASQGTSGNTIYF

size: .
D: .
J: TRBJ1-2
V: TRBV4-2
DNA: TGTGCCAGCAGCCAAGCGATGGTTGGCAGAACCAACTATGGCTACACCTTC
CDR3: CASSQAMVGRTNYGYTF

size: .
D: .
J: TRBJ1-1
V: TRBV7-3
DNA: TGTGCCAGCAGCTTAAGAGGCGGGCCCAAAAGAGGGGACACTGAAGCTTTCTTT
CDR3: CASSLRGGPKRGDTEAFF

size: .
D: .
J: TRBJ1-3
V: TRBV7-8
DNA: TGTGCCAGCAGCGAGACTGCCTTCTCTGGAAACACCATATATTTT
CDR3: CASSETAFSGNTIYF